This is a list of T cell receptor beta chains from one sample in a study of cytomegalovirus exposure and HLA in healthy donors. Generated by immunoSEQ multiplex PCR, the TCRdb table keeps only in-frame clones and is missing some. In the table there are roughly 100,000 clones, more than 75% of which are singletons. Sequencing was carried out using PBMCs. The source is a woman aged 60-75 years in good health and CMV-seronegative. The CDR3 runs from the conserved cysteine through the conserved F or W. A D gene is named only where the DNA matches it firmly. Size values are once, few and many counts, or a class for expanded clones, and some rows have none.

j_call clone_size v_call d_call cdr3_aa cdr3_nt
TRBJ1-4 NA TRBV5-6 TRBD1 CASSLGQGADNEKLFF TGTGCCAGCAGCTTGGGCCAGGGGGCAGATAATGAAAAACTGTTTTTT
TRBJ1-1 NA TRBV7-6 TRBD1 CASSLDFRQGALNTEAFF TGTGCCAGCAGCTTAGATTTTCGACAGGGGGCCCTGAACACTGAAGCTTTCTTT
TRBJ2-7 NA TRBV9 TRBD1 CASSVGTGPYEQYF TGTGCCAGCAGCGTAGGGACAGGACCCTACGAGCAGTACTTC
TRBJ1-4 NA TRBV11-2 NA CASSAPGRTNEKLFF TGTGCCAGCAGCGCTCCAGGGAGGACTAATGAAAAACTGTTTTTT
TRBJ2-5 NA TRBV28 TRBD1 CASAGGEETQYF TGTGCCAGCGCAGGGGGAGAGGAGACCCAGTACTTC
TRBJ2-7 NA TRBV7-2 NA CASSSFGLGSEQYF TGTGCCAGCAGCTCCTTTGGGCTAGGGAGCGAGCAGTACTTC
TRBJ2-1 NA TRBV4-1 TRBD2 CASSQVLLAGDNEQFF TGCGCCAGCAGCCAAGTTCTCCTAGCGGGAGACAATGAGCAGTTCTTC
TRBJ1-1 NA TRBV5-6 NA CASSLVSGRVGAFF TGTGCCAGCAGCTTGGTCTCGGGCAGGGTAGGAGCTTTCTTT
TRBJ2-2 NA TRBV6-1 TRBD2 CASSVFKWRTSGGELFF TGTGCCAGCAGTGTATTTAAATGGAGGACTAGCGGGGGGGAGCTGTTTTTT
TRBJ1-6 few TRBV14 TRBD1 CASSPTGDGYNSPLHF TGTGCCAGCAGCCCCACAGGGGATGGCTATAATTCACCCCTCCACTTT
TRBJ1-1 once TRBV27 NA CASSIFAGKASTEAFF TGTGCCAGCAGTATCTTTGCCGGGAAAGCCAGCACTGAAGCTTTCTTT
TRBJ2-1 NA TRBV27 TRBD2 CASTGLAGGSEQFF TGTGCCAGCACTGGACTAGCGGGAGGGAGTGAGCAGTTCTTC
TRBJ2-7 NA TRBV7-2 TRBD1 CASSGQGPYEQYF TGTGCCAGCTCGGGACAGGGGCCTTACGAGCAGTACTTC
TRBJ2-7 NA TRBV19 TRBD2 CASSTIAGAYEQYF TGTGCCAGTAGTACGATAGCGGGAGCCTACGAGCAGTACTTC
TRBJ1-2 NA TRBV10-3 TRBD1 CAIREFGQDAPDYGYTF TGTGCCATCAGAGAATTTGGACAGGACGCTCCCGACTATGGCTACACCTTC
TRBJ2-3 NA TRBV29-1 NA CSVGPLTGRKDTQYF TGCAGCGTTGGCCCCCTGACAGGACGTAAAGATACGCAGTATTTT
TRBJ1-2 NA TRBV19 NA CASRDGGGREQGYTF TGTGCCAGCCGTGATGGGGGGGGTAGGGAACAAGGCTACACCTTC
TRBJ2-7 NA TRBV2 NA CASSEQGGYSYEQYF TGTGCCAGCAGTGAACAGGGGGGTTACTCCTACGAGCAGTACTTC
TRBJ2-7 NA TRBV28 TRBD1 CASSLSLGQGTEQYF TGTGCCAGCAGTTTATCCCTGGGACAGGGAACGGAGCAGTACTTC
TRBJ2-6 NA TRBV18 NA CATPGQTGANVLTF TGTGCCACTCCTGGACAGACTGGGGCCAACGTCCTGACTTTC
TRBJ2-1 once TRBV15 NA CATSGSSGLSSYNEQFF TGTGCCACCAGCGGATCAAGCGGGCTTAGCTCCTACAATGAGCAGTTCTTC
TRBJ1-5 NA TRBV7-2 TRBD1 CASSPDRGQPQHF TGTGCCAGCAGCCCTGACAGGGGTCAGCCCCAGCATTTT
TRBJ2-7 NA TRBV6-1 TRBD1 CASSELHGTGSRGFYEQYF TGTGCCAGCAGTGAACTTCATGGGACAGGGTCCCGTGGGTTCTACGAGCAGTACTTC
TRBJ2-7 NA TRBV27 TRBD1 CASSRPGGYEQYF TGTGCCAGCAGCCGCCCAGGGGGATACGAGCAGTACTTC
TRBJ2-2 NA TRBV7-2 TRBD1 CASSFRTGVVGELFF TGTGCCAGCAGCTTCAGGACAGGGGTCGTCGGGGAGCTGTTTTTT
TRBJ1-2 NA TRBV5-4 NA CASSGHRDGGNYGYTF TGTGCCAGCAGCGGACACCGGGACGGGGGGAACTATGGCTACACCTTC
TRBJ2-1 NA TRBV7-7 TRBD1 CASSFGQGYNEQFF TGTGCCAGCAGCTTCGGACAGGGGTACAATGAGCAGTTCTTC
TRBJ2-7 NA TRBV27 TRBD2 CASSPRTSGGWSTYEQYF TGTGCCAGCAGTCCCCGGACTAGCGGGGGCTGGTCCACCTACGAGCAGTACTTC
TRBJ1-2 NA TRBV7-2 TRBD1 CASSRTGFDYGYTF TGTGCCAGCAGCCGGACAGGGTTCGACTATGGCTACACCTTC
TRBJ2-3 NA TRBV15 NA CATSRVMAGSGTDTQYF TGTGCCACCAGCAGAGTGATGGCGGGATCGGGGACAGATACGCAGTATTTT
TRBJ2-3 NA TRBV7-2 TRBD2 CASKRLAVSTDTQYF TGTGCCAGCAAACGACTAGCCGTAAGCACAGATACGCAGTATTTT
TRBJ2-4 NA TRBV6-5 TRBD2 CASSYGLAGKNIQYF TGTGCCAGCAGTTACGGACTAGCGGGCAAAAACATTCAGTACTTC
TRBJ2-1 NA TRBV7-2 NA CASSLVADFYNEQFF TGTGCCAGCAGCTTAGTGGCGGACTTCTACAATGAGCAGTTCTTC
TRBJ2-2 NA TRBV10-1 NA CASSLSGEGTGELFF TGCGCCAGCAGTCTCTCGGGGGAAGGCACCGGGGAGCTGTTTTTT
TRBJ1-1 NA TRBV2 TRBD1 CASSAQGIGNTEAFF TGTGCCAGCAGCGCACAGGGGATTGGGAACACTGAAGCTTTCTTT
TRBJ2-7 once TRBV5-1 NA CASSPRTSGVSYEQYF TGCGCCAGCAGCCCAAGGACCTCCGGGGTCTCCTACGAGCAGTACTTC
TRBJ1-1 NA TRBV29-1 NA CSVVPGVSTEAFF TGCAGCGTGGTTCCGGGGGTTAGCACTGAAGCTTTCTTT
TRBJ2-7 NA TRBV4-3 TRBD2 CASSQDLAGGAYEQYF TGCGCCAGCAGCCAAGATTTAGCGGGAGGGGCCTACGAGCAGTACTTC
TRBJ2-7 NA TRBV7-9 NA CASSLAGVGYEQYF TGTGCCAGCAGCTTAGCAGGGGTGGGCTACGAGCAGTACTTC
TRBJ1-2 NA TRBV19 TRBD1 CASSDNRGGYTF TGTGCCAGTAGTGATAACAGGGGCGGCTACACCTTC
TRBJ2-5 NA TRBV10-3 NA CAISKTGQETQYF TGTGCCATCAGTAAGACAGGCCAAGAGACCCAGTACTTC
TRBJ1-5 few TRBV30 TRBD1 CACTTGSNQPQHF TGTGCCTGTACGACAGGGAGCAATCAGCCCCAGCATTTT
TRBJ1-1 NA TRBV30 NA CAGRIGAETEAFF TGTGCCGGGAGGATTGGGGCGGAGACTGAAGCTTTCTTT
TRBJ2-2 NA TRBV7-9 TRBD2 CASRGTSGHYANTGELFF TGTGCCAGCAGAGGGACTAGCGGACATTACGCGAACACCGGGGAGCTGTTTTTT
TRBJ2-1 NA TRBV5-4 TRBD2 CASSLTSGRELNEQFF TGTGCCAGCAGCCTTACTAGCGGGAGGGAGTTGAATGAGCAGTTCTTC
TRBJ2-7 NA TRBV5-1 TRBD1 CASRLGGTGSYEQYF TGCGCCAGCAGACTTGGGGGGACAGGGTCCTACGAGCAGTACTTC
TRBJ1-2 NA TRBV9 TRBD1 CASSGTGVGYGYTF TGTGCCAGCAGCGGGACAGGGGTAGGCTATGGCTACACCTTC
TRBJ1-2 once TRBV19 NA CASSILQGNDGYTF TGTGCCAGTAGTATACTTCAGGGTAATGATGGCTACACCTTC
TRBJ1-2 NA TRBV5-1 TRBD1 CASSPGTAYGYTF TGCGCCAGCAGCCCCGGGACAGCCTATGGCTACACCTTC
TRBJ2-1 few TRBV30 NA CAWSGPGNEQFF TGTGCCTGGAGTGGTCCAGGGAATGAGCAGTTCTTC
TRBJ1-1 NA TRBV6-5 NA CASSYSRGMTEAFF TGTGCCAGCAGTTACTCGCGGGGGATGACTGAAGCTTTCTTT
TRBJ2-7 NA TRBV30 NA CAWNLGRGPYEQYF TGTGCCTGGAACCTAGGCAGGGGTCCCTACGAGCAGTACTTC